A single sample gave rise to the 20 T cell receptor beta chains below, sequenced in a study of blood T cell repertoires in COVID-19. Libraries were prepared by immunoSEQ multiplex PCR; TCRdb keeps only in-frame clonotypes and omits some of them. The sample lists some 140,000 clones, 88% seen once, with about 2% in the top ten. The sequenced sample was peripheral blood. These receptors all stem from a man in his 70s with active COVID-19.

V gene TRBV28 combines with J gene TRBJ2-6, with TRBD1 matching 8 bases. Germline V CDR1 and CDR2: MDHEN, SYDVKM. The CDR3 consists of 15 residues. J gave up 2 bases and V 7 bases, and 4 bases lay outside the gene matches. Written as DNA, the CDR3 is TGTGCCAGCAACGAACAGGGGGCTGGGGCCAACGTCCTGACTTTC. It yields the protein CASNEQGAGANVLTF.

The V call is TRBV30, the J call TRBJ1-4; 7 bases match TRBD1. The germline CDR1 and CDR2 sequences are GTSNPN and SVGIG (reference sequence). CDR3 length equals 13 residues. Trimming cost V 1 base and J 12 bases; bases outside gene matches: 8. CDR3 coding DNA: TGTGCCTGGAGTGACAGGGGAGTATTAGAACTGTTTTTT. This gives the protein CAWSDRGVLELFF.

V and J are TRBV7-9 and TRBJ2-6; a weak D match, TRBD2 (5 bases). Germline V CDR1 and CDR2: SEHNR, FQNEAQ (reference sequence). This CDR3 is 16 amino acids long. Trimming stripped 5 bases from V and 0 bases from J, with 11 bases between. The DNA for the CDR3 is TGTGCCAGCAGCCCACGGGGAAGCTCTGGGGCCAACGTCCTGACTTTC. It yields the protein CASSPRGSSGANVLTF.

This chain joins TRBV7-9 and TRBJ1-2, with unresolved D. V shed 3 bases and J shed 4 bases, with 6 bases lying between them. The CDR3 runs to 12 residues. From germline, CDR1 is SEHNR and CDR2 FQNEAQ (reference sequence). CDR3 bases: TGTGCCAGCAGCTTTCCAGGCTATGGCTACACCTTC. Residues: CASSFPGYGYTF.

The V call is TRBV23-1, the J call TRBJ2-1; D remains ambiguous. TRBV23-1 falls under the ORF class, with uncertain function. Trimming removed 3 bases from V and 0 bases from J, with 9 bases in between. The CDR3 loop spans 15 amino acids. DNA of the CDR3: TGCGCCAGCAGTCACGAGAAGAGCTCCTACAATGAGCAGTTCTTC. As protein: CASSHEKSSYNEQFF.

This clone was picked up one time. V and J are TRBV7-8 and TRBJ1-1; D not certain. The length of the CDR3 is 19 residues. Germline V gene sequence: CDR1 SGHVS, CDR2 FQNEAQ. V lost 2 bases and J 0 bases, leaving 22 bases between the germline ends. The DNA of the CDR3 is TGTGCCAGCAGCTTAACCCCATGGCCTCTCCGAGACATGAACACTGAAGCTTTCTTT. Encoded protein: CASSLTPWPLRDMNTEAFF.

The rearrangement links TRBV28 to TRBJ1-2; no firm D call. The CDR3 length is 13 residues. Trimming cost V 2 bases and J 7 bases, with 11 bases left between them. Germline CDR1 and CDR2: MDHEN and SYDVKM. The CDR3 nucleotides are TGTGCCAGCAGTTTACCCGACTTCGGTGGCTACACCTTC. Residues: CASSLPDFGGYTF.

The CDR3 DNA follows: TGTGCCAGCAGTTACGGGACTAGCGGGCGTAATGAGCAGTTCTTC. Protein sequence: CASSYGTSGRNEQFF. This chain uses TRBV27 with TRBJ2-1, with 12 bases aligning to TRBD2. This CDR3 is 15 amino acids long. J was trimmed by 7 bases and V by 4 bases; bases with no gene match: 5. Germline-derived CDR1 and CDR2 are MNHEY and SMNVEV (reference sequence).

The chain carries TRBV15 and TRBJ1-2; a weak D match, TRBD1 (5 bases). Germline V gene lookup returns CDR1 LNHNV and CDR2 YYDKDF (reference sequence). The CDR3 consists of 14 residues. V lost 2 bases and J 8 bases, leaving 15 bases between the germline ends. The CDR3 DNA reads TGTGCCACCAGCAGATATGGTCAGGGCAGCGGCTACACCTTC. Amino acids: CATSRYGQGSGYTF.

The CDR3: CASSEGVVEAFF. The CDR3 DNA reads TGTGCCAGCAGTGAAGGAGTGGTTGAAGCTTTCTTT. V and J are TRBV2 and TRBJ1-1; D gene uncertain. This CDR3 spans 12 amino acids. V was shortened by 1 base and J by 7 bases, with 7 bases between the two germline ends. Germline CDR1 SNHLY, CDR2 FYNNEI.

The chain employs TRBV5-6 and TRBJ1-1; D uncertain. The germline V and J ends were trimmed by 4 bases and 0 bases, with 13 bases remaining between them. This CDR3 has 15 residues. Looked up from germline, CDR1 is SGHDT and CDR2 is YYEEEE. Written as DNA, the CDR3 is TGTGCCAGCAGCCCGGAATGGGCCCTGAACACTGAAGCTTTCTTT. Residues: CASSPEWALNTEAFF.

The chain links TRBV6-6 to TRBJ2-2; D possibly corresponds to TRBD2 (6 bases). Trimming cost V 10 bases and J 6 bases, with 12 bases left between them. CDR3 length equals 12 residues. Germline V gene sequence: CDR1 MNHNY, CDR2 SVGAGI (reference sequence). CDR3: CATSTSPGELFF. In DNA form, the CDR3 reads TGTGCCACTTCCACTAGCCCCGGGGAGCTGTTTTTT.

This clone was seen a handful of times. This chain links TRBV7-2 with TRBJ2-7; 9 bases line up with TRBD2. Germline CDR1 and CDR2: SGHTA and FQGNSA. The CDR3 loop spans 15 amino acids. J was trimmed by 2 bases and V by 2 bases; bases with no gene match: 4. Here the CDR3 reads CASSLWASGAYEQYF. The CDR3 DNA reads TGTGCCAGCAGCTTATGGGCTAGCGGGGCCTACGAGCAGTACTTC.

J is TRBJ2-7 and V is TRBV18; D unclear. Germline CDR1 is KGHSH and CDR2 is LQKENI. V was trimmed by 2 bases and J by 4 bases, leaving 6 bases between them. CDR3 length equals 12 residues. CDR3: CASSPGAYEQYF. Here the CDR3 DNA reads TGTGCCAGCTCACCAGGAGCTTACGAGCAGTACTTC.

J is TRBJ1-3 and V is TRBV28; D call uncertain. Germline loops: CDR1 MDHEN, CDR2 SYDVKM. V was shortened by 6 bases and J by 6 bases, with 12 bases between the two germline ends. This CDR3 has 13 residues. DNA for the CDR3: TGTGCCAGCAGCTTGACCGGAGAAAACACCATATATTTT. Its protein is CASSLTGENTIYF. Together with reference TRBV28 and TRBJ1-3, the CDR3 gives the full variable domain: DVKVTQSSRYLVKRTGEKVFLECVQDMDHENMFWYRQDPGLGLRLIYFSYDVKMKEKGDIPEGYSVSREKKERFSLILESASTNQTSMYLCASSLTGENTIYFGEGSWLTVV.

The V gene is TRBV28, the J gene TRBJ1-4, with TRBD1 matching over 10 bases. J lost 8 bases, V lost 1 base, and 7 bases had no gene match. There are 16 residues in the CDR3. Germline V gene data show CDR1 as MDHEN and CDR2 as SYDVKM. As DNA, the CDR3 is TGTGCCAGCAGTTTATCCGGGACAGGGGTAGCAGAAAAACTGTTTTTT. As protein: CASSLSGTGVAEKLFF.

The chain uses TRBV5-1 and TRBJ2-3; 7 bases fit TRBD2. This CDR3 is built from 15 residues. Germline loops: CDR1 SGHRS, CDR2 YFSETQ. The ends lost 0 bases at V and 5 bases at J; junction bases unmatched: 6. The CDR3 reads CASSLALPGGDTQYF. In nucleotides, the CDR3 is TGCGCCAGCAGCTTGGCCCTTCCGGGGGGAGATACGCAGTATTTT.

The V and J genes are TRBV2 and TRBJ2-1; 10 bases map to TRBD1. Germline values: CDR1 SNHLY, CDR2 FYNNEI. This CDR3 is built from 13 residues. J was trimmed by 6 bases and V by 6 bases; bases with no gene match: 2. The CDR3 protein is CASRGDRGNEQFF. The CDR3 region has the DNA TGTGCCAGCAGGGGGGACAGGGGCAATGAGCAGTTCTTC. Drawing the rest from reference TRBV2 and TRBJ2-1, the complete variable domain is EPEVTQTPSHQVTQMGQEVILRCVPISNHLYFYWYRQILGQKVEFLVSFYNNEISEKSEIFDDQFSVERPDGSNFTLKIRSTKLEDSAMYFCASRGDRGNEQFFGPGTRLTVL.

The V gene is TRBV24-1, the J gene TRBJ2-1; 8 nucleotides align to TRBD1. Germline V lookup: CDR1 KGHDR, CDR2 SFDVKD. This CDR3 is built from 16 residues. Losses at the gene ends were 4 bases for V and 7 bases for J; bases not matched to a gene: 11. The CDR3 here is CATSDLFRQGPNEQFF. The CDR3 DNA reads TGTGCCACCAGTGACTTATTCCGACAGGGGCCGAATGAGCAGTTCTTC.

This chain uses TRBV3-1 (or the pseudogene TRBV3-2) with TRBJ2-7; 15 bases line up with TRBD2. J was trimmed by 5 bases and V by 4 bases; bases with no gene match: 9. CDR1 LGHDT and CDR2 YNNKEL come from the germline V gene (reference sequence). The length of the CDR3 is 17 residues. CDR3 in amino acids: CASSLRTSGRAWDEQYF. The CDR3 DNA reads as TGTGCCAGCAGCCTACGGACTAGCGGGAGGGCATGGGACGAGCAGTACTTC.